The TCR beta chain under discussion was sequenced for a study of CD8 T cells in Susac syndrome. Points from the study as a whole: That the number of individuals in its TCR sequencing and HLA analysis was relatively small was acknowledged by the study.

CD8+ and CD4+ T cells circulating in blood were sequenced for TCR beta. In contrast to the negatively isolated CD8+ and CD4+ T cells, TEMRA cells were FACS-enriched. Reverse transcription used 0.5 to 1 ug RNA and random hexamers. Amplification of TCR beta CDR3 across 54 Vbeta and 13 Jbeta was performed with immunoSEQ multiplex PCR. In TCRdb, the immunoSEQ multiplex PCR reads were re-called with MiXCR into one record per CDR3 protein. Of about 110,000 distinct CDR3 sequences listed, 96% were seen once; the top ten hold more than 0.095%. On this clonotype: As yet, its antigen is unknown.

Trimming left V 5 bases short and J 10 bases short, with 17 bases between. The CDR3 sequence is 13 residues long. Germline-derived CDR1 and CDR2 are SEHNR and FQNEAQ (reference sequence). This chain uses TRBV7-9 with TRBJ1-2; unclear D gene. This clonotype was obtained from a human donor in good health. Specimen: CD4+ T cells from PBMCs. The CDR3 loop reads CASSLSPSELYTF. The DNA for the CDR3 is TGTGCCAGCAGCCTTAGTCCGTCGGAGCTCTACACCTTC.